These 31 T cell receptor beta chains came from one sample sequenced in a study of blood T cells in healthy people across ages. A sample-barcoded 5' primer and a J-beta primer mix were used in a second PCR of about 6 to 12 cycles. TCRdb re-called the 5' RACE reads through MiXCR, storing one row per CDR3 protein. The table lists about 1.4 million distinct CDR3 sequences, roughly 59% of them singletons. The source material was blood. Receptors were obtained from a man younger than 35 in good health.

This clonotype was counted only a few times. The V and J genes are TRBV27 and TRBJ2-5; D is unclear. The length of the CDR3 is 13 residues. Germline V gene data show CDR1 as MNHEY and CDR2 as SMNVEV (reference sequence). V lost 8 bases and J lost 0, with 10 bases in between. For the CDR3, the DNA is TGTGCCAGCGGGGAACAGAACCAAGAGACCCAGTACTTC. This encodes CASGEQNQETQYF.

This clonotype was counted a few times. The chain's CDR3 is CASSLDGRYLDEQYF. CDR3 coding DNA: TGTGCCAGCAGCCTCGACGGACGATACCTGGACGAGCAGTACTTC. The chain joins TRBV6-6 to TRBJ2-7; D is unresolved. Between the trimmed V and J ends, which lost 6 bases and 5 bases, there was a span of 20 bases. The germline V gene has CDR1 MNHNY and CDR2 SVGAGI (reference sequence). The CDR3 spans 15 residues.

CDR3 in DNA: TGCAGCGTTGACCCGGCTAGCAGGGGAATCGATACGCAGTATTTT. It translates to CSVDPASRGIDTQYF. The chain recombines TRBV29-1 with TRBJ2-3, with D possibly matching TRBD1 (6 bases). Per germline, CDR1 SQVTM and CDR2 ANQGSEA. V was clipped by 3 bases and J by 6 bases, with 19 bases between them. The CDR3 extends over 15 amino acids.

The chain carries TRBV20-1 and TRBJ1-1, with 10 bases aligning to TRBD1. The CDR3 is 13 residues long. Trimming at V came to 6 bases and at J to 3 bases, leaving 4 bases not matched to a gene. CDR1 is DFQATT, CDR2 SNEGSKA, per germline (reference sequence). In nucleotides, the CDR3 is TGCAGTGCCCCGGGACAGGGGTACACTGAAGCTTTCTTT. Protein product: CSAPGQGYTEAFF.

This clonotype was recorded a few times. The chain recombines TRBV27 with TRBJ2-7; D is perhaps TRBD1 (5 bases). This CDR3 region has 13 residues. V was cut by 4 bases and J by 3 bases, with 10 bases left in between. Germline CDR1 is MNHEY and CDR2 is SMNVEV (reference sequence). The CDR3 loop reads CASSSRAGYEQYF. In DNA form, the CDR3 reads TGTGCCAGCAGTTCCAGGGCCGGCTACGAGCAGTACTTC.

This clonotype has more than one count but fewer than ten. The V call is TRBV11-1, the J call TRBJ2-7; perhaps TRBD2 as D (5 bases). Trimming pared 3 bases from V and 3 bases from J, leaving 12 bases between. The CDR3 loop spans 14 amino acids. Germline CDR1 reads SGHAT; CDR2 reads FQDESV (reference sequence). The CDR3 spells CASSFDKRDYEQYF. CDR3 nucleotides: TGTGCCAGCAGCTTCGACAAACGGGACTACGAGCAGTACTTC.

V usage is TRBV2 and J usage is TRBJ2-3; unclear D gene. The germline V gene has CDR1 SNHLY and CDR2 FYNNEI. This CDR3 has 13 residues. V was clipped by 8 bases and J by 2 bases, with 11 bases between them. CDR3: CASLRGITDTQYF. DNA for the CDR3: TGTGCCAGCTTGCGTGGAATCACAGATACGCAGTATTTT. The full variable domain, with the rest looked up from reference TRBV2 and TRBJ2-3, is EPEVTQTPSHQVTQMGQEVILRCVPISNHLYFYWYRQILGQKVEFLVSFYNNEISEKSEIFDDQFSVERPDGSNFTLKIRSTKLEDSAMYFCASLRGITDTQYFGPGTRLTVL.

This clonotype was detected only a few times. The chain employs TRBV4-1 and TRBJ2-5, with D possibly TRBD2 on 6 matching bases. The CDR3 covers 15 residues. Per germline, CDR1 MGHRA and CDR2 YSYEKL. V was trimmed by 3 bases and J by 2 bases, leaving 13 bases between them. CDR3 sequence reads: CASSHRLEGQETQYF. The CDR3 bases are TGCGCCAGCAGCCACCGCCTGGAGGGGCAAGAGACCCAGTACTTC.

The V call is TRBV28, the J call TRBJ2-6, with 11 bases matching TRBD1. Germline-derived CDR1 and CDR2 are MDHEN and SYDVKM. V was pared by 7 bases and J by 1 base, with 15 bases of the junction left unmatched. This CDR3 is built from 20 residues. The CDR3 spells CASTTLLRTGGDSGANVLTF. The CDR3 DNA reads as TGTGCCAGCACAACCCTCCTGAGGACAGGGGGCGATTCTGGGGCCAACGTCCTGACTTTC. The full variable domain, with the rest looked up from reference TRBV28 and TRBJ2-6, is DVKVTQSSRYLVKRTGEKVFLECVQDMDHENMFWYRQDPGLGLRLIYFSYDVKMKEKGDIPEGYSVSREKKERFSLILESASTNQTSMYLCASTTLLRTGGDSGANVLTFGAGSRLTVL.

This rearrangement joins TRBV6-5 to TRBJ2-2; 9 nucleotides line up with TRBD1. Trimming at V came to 6 bases and at J to 4 bases, leaving 3 bases not matched to a gene. CDR1 and CDR2 from the germline V gene are MNHEY and SVGAGI. This CDR3 has 14 residues. The CDR3 protein is CASRGTGFTGELFF. Written as DNA, the CDR3 is TGTGCCAGCAGGGGGACAGGGTTCACCGGGGAGCTGTTTTTT.

In DNA, the CDR3 is TGTGCCAGCAGTCCCATAGAGGGCTTCGAGCAGTACTTC. Amino acids: CASSPIEGFEQYF. The chain links TRBV12-3 or TRBV12-4 to TRBJ2-7; a weak D match, TRBD2 (5 bases). Trimming stripped 5 bases from V and 6 bases from J, with 14 bases between. The CDR3 consists of 13 residues.

This chain connects TRBV20-1 to TRBJ1-2, with 7 nucleotides matching TRBD1. V trimming: 6 bases; J trimming: 4 bases; junction bases outside the gene matches: 8. The CDR3 is made up of 13 amino acids. Germline V gene lookup returns CDR1 DFQATT and CDR2 SNEGSKA (reference sequence). The CDR3, as DNA: TGCAGTGCAGCAACCCGGGACAGCTATGGCTACACCTTC. It translates to CSAATRDSYGYTF.

This rearrangement joins TRBV4-2 to TRBJ2-7, with 8 bases lining up with TRBD2. Germline V gene data show CDR1 as LGHNA and CDR2 as YNFKEQ. V lost 0 bases to trimming and J lost 8 bases; unmatched junction nucleotides: 9. The CDR3 length is 15 residues. CDR3 region: CASSQDGREGRKQYF. The CDR3 DNA sequence: TGTGCCAGCAGCCAAGACGGCCGGGAGGGCCGCAAGCAGTACTTC.

The table lists this clonotype with a few counts. The chain joins TRBV7-2 to TRBJ1-6, with TRBD1 identical over 7 bases. This CDR3 spans 15 amino acids. The germline V gene has CDR1 SGHTA and CDR2 FQGNSA. Trimming cost V 5 bases and J 7 bases; bases outside gene matches: 8. This CDR3 reads CASSTRTGSNSPLHF. As DNA, the CDR3 is TGTGCCAGCAGCACCCGGACAGGATCGAATTCACCCCTCCACTTT.

The rearrangement uses TRBV7-2 and TRBJ1-6; 8 bases map to TRBD1. Unmatched junction bases numbered 7, after V lost 4 bases and J lost 2 bases. The CDR3 is 17 amino acids. The germline gives CDR1 SGHTA, CDR2 FQGNSA. DNA for the CDR3: TGTGCCAGCAGCTCGGGACAGGTTGGGACCTATAATTCACCCCTCCACTTT. Translated, it gives CASSSGQVGTYNSPLHF.

The V gene is TRBV7-9, the J gene TRBJ2-3; maybe TRBD2 (6 bases). The germline V and J ends were trimmed by 5 bases and 4 bases, with 10 bases remaining between them. The CDR3 is 13 amino acids. Germline-derived CDR1 and CDR2 are SEHNR and FQNEAQ (reference sequence). The chain's CDR3 is CASSTPGADTQYF. In DNA, the CDR3 is TGTGCCAGCAGCACCCCGGGGGCAGATACGCAGTATTTT.

The V gene is TRBV5-6, the J gene TRBJ2-1, with 7 nucleotides matching TRBD1. With V trimmed by 0 bases and J by 2 bases, 5 bases remained unmatched. CDR1 is SGHDT and CDR2 is YYEEEE in the germline V gene. CDR3 length: 16 residues. The CDR3 region has the DNA TGTGCCAGCAGCTTGGCTAGACAGGGAGCCTACAATGAGCAGTTCTTC. Protein product: CASSLARQGAYNEQFF. The full variable domain, rest sourced from reference TRBV5-6 and TRBJ2-1, is DAGVTQSPTHLIKTRGQQVTLRCSPKSGHDTVSWYQQALGQGPQFIFQYYEEEERQRGNFPDRFSGHQFPNYSSELNVNALLLGDSALYLCASSLARQGAYNEQFFGPGTRLTVL.

This sequence joins TRBV2 and TRBJ2-5; the D gene is possibly TRBD2 (6 bases). Between the trimmed V and J ends, which lost 5 bases and 5 bases, there was a span of 15 bases. CDR3 length equals 14 residues. Germline V gene lookup returns CDR1 SNHLY and CDR2 FYNNEI. The CDR3 bases are TGTGCCAGCAGTCGGGATTCCAGCGGGGAGACCCAGTACTTC. The encoded protein is CASSRDSSGETQYF.

This chain uses TRBV12-3 or TRBV12-4 with TRBJ1-1; D call uncertain. Trimming stripped 1 base from V and 2 bases from J, with 8 bases between. The CDR3 is 14 amino acids. The CDR3 reads CASSLGSANTEAFF. CDR3 sequence (DNA): TGTGCCAGCAGTTTAGGATCCGCCAACACTGAAGCTTTCTTT.

Only one count was recorded for this clonotype. This rearrangement joins TRBV20-1 to TRBJ2-1, with a weak D call TRBD1 (6 bases). This CDR3 is 15 amino acids long. The germline V and J ends were trimmed by 6 bases and 4 bases, with 19 bases remaining between them. The germline V gene has CDR1 DFQATT and CDR2 SNEGSKA (reference sequence). The CDR3: CSAKMTGEIYNEQFF. The CDR3 nucleotides are TGCAGTGCCAAAATGACAGGAGAGATATACAATGAGCAGTTCTTC.

This clonotype was seen more than once but under ten times. V and J are TRBV29-1 and TRBJ2-7; tentatively, D is TRBD1 (5 bases). The J call may not be correct, given that the DNA end is closer to TRBJ2-5. The germline V gene has CDR1 SQVTM and CDR2 ANQGSEA. The CDR3 covers 12 residues. The CDR3 DNA sequence: TGCAGCGTTGTTTGGGGCCCAGAGACCCAGTACTTC. Its protein is CSVVWGPETQYF.

This clonotype was picked up a small number of times. The rearrangement joins TRBV6-5 to TRBJ2-7, with 7 bases identical to TRBD2. This CDR3 contains 13 residues. Germline CDR1 is MNHEY and CDR2 is SVGAGI. Unmatched junction bases numbered 6, after V lost 6 bases and J lost 4 bases. For the CDR3, the DNA is TGTGCCAGCAGGCCCTATAGCGGGTACGAGCAGTACTTC. This codes for CASRPYSGYEQYF.

Only a few counts were recorded for this clonotype. V and J are TRBV4-2 and TRBJ1-6, with D possibly TRBD1 on 6 matching bases. This CDR3 comprises 17 residues. The V gene's germline CDR1 is LGHNA and CDR2 YNFKEQ. V lost 1 base and J 1 base, leaving 11 bases between the germline ends. CDR3 in amino acids: CASSQGLQGSYNSPLHF. The CDR3 bases are TGTGCCAGCAGCCAAGGGCTACAGGGTTCCTATAATTCACCCCTCCACTTT.

The chain employs TRBV28 and TRBJ2-7; TRBD2 agrees at 8 bases. V was pared by 5 bases and J by 3 bases, with 12 bases of the junction left unmatched. Germline CDR1 reads MDHEN; CDR2 reads SYDVKM. The CDR3 runs 16 residues. The CDR3 nucleotides are TGTGCCAGCAGTCCCGGGGGGGGGACACTAATCTACGAGCAGTACTTC. Encoded protein: CASSPGGGTLIYEQYF.

This sequence joins TRBV6-1 and TRBJ2-4; D may match TRBD1 or TRBD2 (5 bases each). The end of the DNA fits TRBJ2-7 better, so the J call may be wrong. The CDR3 loop spans 16 amino acids. The germline CDR1 and CDR2 sequences are MNHNS and SASEGT. The CDR3 here is CASSDLRDPLSYEQYF. CDR3 bases: TGTGCCAGCAGTGACTTACGGGACCCACTCTCCTACGAGCAGTACTTC.

This clonotype was observed a handful of times. This rearrangement joins TRBV4-2 to TRBJ2-1, with 9 bases aligning to TRBD1. Trimming removed 0 bases from V and 5 bases from J; junction bases left unmatched: 2. The CDR3 runs to 15 residues. The germline V gene encodes CDR1 LGHNA and CDR2 YNFKEQ. CDR3 in DNA: TGTGCCAGCAGCCAAGAAGGGGACAGGGACAATGAGCAGTTCTTC. It codes for CASSQEGDRDNEQFF.

Concerning this clonotype itself: At one of its ends the junction is not consistent with the germline gene, which may arise from a read error. This chain joins TRBV4-3 and TRBJ2-2, with D perhaps matching TRBD1 (6 bases). Germline V gene data show CDR1 as LGHNA and CDR2 as YSLEER. This CDR3 is 15 amino acids long. The DNA for the CDR3 is TGCACCAGCAGCCAGACAGGCCTGAACACCGGGGAGCTGTTTTTT. This sequence encodes CTSSQTGLNTGELFF.

This clonotype has just a few counts. CDR3 DNA: TGCAGTGCGAAAAACAGAGACTATGGCTACACCTTC. Its protein product is CSAKNRDYGYTF. The chain is built from TRBV20-1 and TRBJ1-2; D gene uncertain. The ends were cut back, 6 bases at V and 3 bases at J, with 11 bases in the middle. The germline gives CDR1 DFQATT, CDR2 SNEGSKA (reference sequence). The CDR3 has 12 amino acids.

This chain connects TRBV6-6 to TRBJ1-1; unclear D gene. Trimming shortened V by 7 bases and J by 7 bases, and 13 bases separated the two germline ends. CDR3 length equals 12 residues. CDR1 is MNHNY and CDR2 is SVGAGI in the germline V gene (reference sequence). CDR3 loop: CASIFLEGEAFF. DNA of the CDR3: TGTGCCAGCATTTTCCTGGAGGGTGAAGCTTTCTTT.

This clonotype has a handful of counts. V gene TRBV4-2 combines with J gene TRBJ1-1; weak D call: TRBD1 (6 bases). Germline-derived CDR1 and CDR2 are LGHNA and YNFKEQ. CDR3 length: 16 residues. The germline V and J ends were trimmed by 0 bases and 7 bases, with 18 bases remaining between them. CDR3 residues: CASSQEGGRSSGEAFF. CDR3 nucleotide sequence: TGTGCCAGCAGCCAAGAGGGGGGCAGATCGTCAGGTGAAGCTTTCTTT.

This chain links TRBV20-1 with TRBJ2-7, with 8 positions matching TRBD2. Trimming at V came to 3 bases and at J to 7 bases, leaving 23 bases not matched to a gene. Germline V gene sequence: CDR1 DFQATT, CDR2 SNEGSKA (reference sequence). The CDR3 runs to 18 residues. The CDR3 DNA is TGCAGTGCTAGGGGCCCCTTTGGCGGGGGGACCCGTGGCAATGAGCAGTACTTC. Amino acid sequence: CSARGPFGGGTRGNEQYF.